This TCR beta chain originates from a study of T cell responses to AZD1222 COVID-19 vaccine (dated by TCRdb to about 2021). With respect to the entire study: AZD1222 recipients whose second dose came at about 4 weeks and those whose second dose came at about 12 weeks were combined into one group, since spike-specific TCR depth and breadth did not differ between the two schedules. TCR sequencing covered more than 230 trial participants: roughly 200 given two doses of AZD1222 and 26 given two doses of MenACWY control vaccine. Trial participants were enrolled by age into subgroups of 18-55, 56-69 and 70-plus years, and about 150, 27 and 61 TCR-sequenced participants, respectively, were included in these subgroups. What the authors observed across the whole study: No day 14 peak-response samples were available, so repertoires were characterized only after the peak T cell response. The 56-69-year group was small, and its depth increase did not reach significance, likely because of low power. Participants were mostly white British, with more females than males. The authors suggested clonal diversity may have been underestimated. The vaccine-associated CD4 TCRs covered the entire spike protein, and the dominant responses fell in regions 160-218 and 743-854. Reportedly, close to half of the unique spike-specific TCRs recognized epitopes lying outside the regions that are mutated in the B.1.351 and B.1.1.7 variants. Only five or six AZD1222 recipients were SARS-CoV-2 seropositive at baseline, limiting conclusions about previously exposed vaccinees. Spike-specific TCR breadth and depth rose significantly after two AZD1222 doses compared with day 0 and with MenACWY recipients.

The time point label corresponds to: baseline before first vaccination. Vaccinee samples came from UK trials COV001 and COV002, including a single-blind randomized controlled phase 2/3 trial of AZD1222 (ChAdOx1 nCoV-19) in healthy adults. For TCRbeta chain sequencing, PBMC samples were collected from trial participants at day 0 and at day 28 after the second dose. Points on this clone: This receptor's antigen is unknown. Per-base qualities were not stored, and no clone one base away is much larger. Other DNA sequences in the same sample also yield this CDR3.

The CDR3 regions of human TCRbeta chains were subjected to immunosequencing. Processing in the source paper ran as follows. Repertoire TCRs were checked for matches against a reference library of SARS-CoV-2-specific TCRs that had been generated using the MIRA antigen-specificity platform. Breadth was defined as the fraction of unique TCRs that were SARS-CoV-2-associated. Depth was defined as the fraction of total T cells that were SARS-CoV-2-associated. Each spike-specific TCR was assigned to its reactive spike region and to a CD4 or CD8 class using the MIRA data. Log10-transformed breadth and depth values were compared by one-way ANOVA with Sidak's multiple comparisons tests. The table comes from immuneACCESS by way of TCRdb, which keeps in-frame sequences with V and J called. Part of the clones is missing from these tables; in studies checked, under half for an unresolved V gene and the rest for unknown reasons. That table supplies the V and J calls and clone size; D and trimming were determined from the DNA. This sample gives about 130,000 clones in total; roughly 87% of them show up just once. Roughly 1.5% of the sample is taken by the ten largest.

The CDR3 holds 14 amino acids from the cysteine to the phenylalanine. CDR3 DNA is the only sequence kept; it has 42 bases, read in frame from the first base. The germline V gene gives CDR1 as MNHEY and CDR2 as SVGAGI. A distance of 9 bases separates the germline ends of V and J, which lose 0 bases and 4 bases respectively. This chain joins TRBV6-5 to TRBJ1-2, with the D gene too uncertain to name. The clonotype comes from an adult in good health. The material sequenced was peripheral blood, taken on day 0 of AZD1222 vaccination. The CDR3 reads as follows: CASSYSRGGYGYTF. The sequenced DNA: TGTGCCAGCAGTTACTCGCGGGGAGGCTATGGCTACACCTTC.